This record concerns one T cell receptor (beta chain) sequence. These data are taken from a study of blood T cell repertoires in COVID-19. Per germline, CDR1 KGHSH and CDR2 LQKENI. The CDR3 is 15 residues long. V dropped 3 bases and J dropped 3 bases, with 12 bases sitting between them. Clones were read by immunoSEQ multiplex PCR, and TCRdb kept only the in-frame ones, dropping some. The data contain 52,000 or so clones, about 88% of them seen just once; the ten biggest clones take up approximately 8.4%. This TCR was sampled from a woman in her seventies with active COVID-19. The sequenced sample consisted of peripheral blood. The V call is TRBV18, the J call TRBJ1-5; no clear D gene. CDR3 region: CASSPSREHNQPQHF. For the CDR3, the DNA is TGTGCCAGCTCACCTAGCCGGGAGCACAATCAGCCCCAGCATTTT.